Sequencing of this T cell receptor (beta chain) was carried out in a study of cytotoxic CD8 clonotypes in ibrutinib-treated CLL. Study-level information: Patient counts were 11 relapsed/refractory, over 14 treatment-naive and fewer than 18 IGHV unmutated. By median around 70 months, roughly 12 had progressed and approximately 14 stayed remitted; responses had been 2 complete and some 24 partial.

Findings of the study overall: Samples were collected at differing times from sustained-remission and progressing patients. Baseline values of clonality outstripped age-matched healthy donors and followed circulating CD8+ T-cell counts.

Concerning this clone: No antigen is known for it.

Measured with immunoSEQ multiplex PCR; TCRdb has only the in-frame clones, and not every one. The table lists approximately 90,000 clones, more than 70% of them singletons. Germline CDR1 MDHEN, CDR2 SYDVKM. Trimming removed 1 base at V and 6 bases at J, with 15 bases between. The CDR3 consists of 16 residues. Material: PBMCs, obtained after 24 months of ibrutinib treatment. V is TRBV28 and J is TRBJ1-4, with D tentatively TRBD1 (5 bases). This clonotype originated in a human donor with chronic lymphocytic leukemia. The CDR3 reads CASSLFLGREDEKLFF. The DNA of the CDR3 is TGTGCCAGCAGTTTATTCCTCGGCAGGGAGGATGAAAAACTGTTTTTT. Complete variable domain (other parts from reference TRBV28 and TRBJ1-4): DVKVTQSSRYLVKRTGEKVFLECVQDMDHENMFWYRQDPGLGLRLIYFSYDVKMKEKGDIPEGYSVSREKKERFSLILESASTNQTSMYLCASSLFLGREDEKLFFGSGTQLSVL.